This T cell receptor beta chain was recovered during a study of blood T cell repertoires in COVID-19. Overall study context: The samples span acute and convalescent COVID-19 from the United States, Italy and Spain. T cells, B-cell-depleted T cells, or PBMCs provided the cDNA or gDNA that served as material.

Original processing methods: From reference gene primer amplification, estimates of nucleated cell counts were derived. TCRdb's copy holds only in-frame clones and misses some; the assay was immunoSEQ multiplex PCR. The V and J calls and the clone size are those of that table, but D and trimming were determined from the DNA. The sample includes a few hundred thousand clones, around four fifths of them seen just once. The CDR3 is made up of 14 amino acids. Trimming cost V 4 bases and J 4 bases; bases outside gene matches: 6. Per germline, CDR1 SGHRS and CDR2 YFSETQ. J is TRBJ1-2 and V is TRBV5-1, with 8 bases identical to TRBD1. The sequenced sample consisted of peripheral blood. The receptor was isolated from a woman between 50 and 59 years old with active or convalescent COVID-19. CDR3 DNA sequence: TGCGCCAGCAGCCAACGACAGGGGACCTATGGCTACACCTTC. This encodes CASSQRQGTYGYTF.